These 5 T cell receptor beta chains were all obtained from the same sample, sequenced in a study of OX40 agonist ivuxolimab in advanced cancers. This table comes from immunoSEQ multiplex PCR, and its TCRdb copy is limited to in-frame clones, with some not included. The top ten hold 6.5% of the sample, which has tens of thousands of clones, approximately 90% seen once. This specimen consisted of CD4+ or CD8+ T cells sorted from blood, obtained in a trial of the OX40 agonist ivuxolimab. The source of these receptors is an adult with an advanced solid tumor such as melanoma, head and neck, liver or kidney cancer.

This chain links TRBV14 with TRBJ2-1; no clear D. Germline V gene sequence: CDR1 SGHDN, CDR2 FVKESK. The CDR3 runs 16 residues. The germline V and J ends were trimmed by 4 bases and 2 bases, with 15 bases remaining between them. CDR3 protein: CASSLSTTGPYNEQFF. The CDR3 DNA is TGTGCCAGCAGCCTTTCTACGACCGGGCCCTACAATGAGCAGTTCTTC. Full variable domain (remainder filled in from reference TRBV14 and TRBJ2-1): EAGVTQFPSHSVIEKGQTVTLRCDPISGHDNLYWYRRVMGKEIKFLLHFVKESKQDESGMPNNRFLAERTGGTYSTLKVQPAELEDSGVYFCASSLSTTGPYNEQFFGPGTRLTVL.

CDR3 DNA sequence: TGTGCCAGCAGCCCACAGGGTGTGTCCTACAATGAGCAGTTCTTC. Its protein is CASSPQGVSYNEQFF. The chain uses TRBV9 and TRBJ2-1; a possible D gene is TRBD1 (6 bases). The CDR3 sequence is 15 residues long. Germline CDR1 is SGDLS and CDR2 is YYNGEE. V was pared by 4 bases and J by 1 base, with 12 bases between. Complete variable domain (other parts from reference TRBV9 and TRBJ2-1): DSGVTQTPKHLITATGQRVTLRCSPRSGDLSVYWYQQSLDQGLQFLIQYYNGEERAKGNILERFSAQQFPDLHSELNLSSLELGDSALYFCASSPQGVSYNEQFFGPGTRLTVL.

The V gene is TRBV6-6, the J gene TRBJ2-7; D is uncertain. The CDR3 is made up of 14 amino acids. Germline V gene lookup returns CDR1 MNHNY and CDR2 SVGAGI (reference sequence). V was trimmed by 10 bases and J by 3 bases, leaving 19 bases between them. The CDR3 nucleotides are TGTGCCACGCTTCTCCGGGCCGGCAACTACGAGCAGTACTTC. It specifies CATLLRAGNYEQYF.

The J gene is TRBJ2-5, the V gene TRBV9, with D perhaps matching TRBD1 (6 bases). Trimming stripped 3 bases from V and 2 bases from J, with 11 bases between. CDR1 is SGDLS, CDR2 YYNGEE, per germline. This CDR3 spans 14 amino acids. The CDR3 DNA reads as TGTGCCAGCAGCGCAGGACAGACGCAAGAGACCCAGTACTTC. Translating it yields CASSAGQTQETQYF.

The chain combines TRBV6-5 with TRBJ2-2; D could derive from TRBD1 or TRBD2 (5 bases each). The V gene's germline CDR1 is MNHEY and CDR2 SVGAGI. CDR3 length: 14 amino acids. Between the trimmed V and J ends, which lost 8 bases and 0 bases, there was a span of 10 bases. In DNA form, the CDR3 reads TGTGCCAGCGGCCTGGGGGCGAACACCGGGGAGCTGTTTTTT. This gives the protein CASGLGANTGELFF.